This T cell receptor beta chain was recovered during a study of shared clonotypes between healthy human individuals. Overall study findings and caveats: A handful of donors had 5% to 6.5% of their naive CD4 clonotypes in common.

Per germline, CDR1 SGHNT and CDR2 YENEEA. The CDR3 spans 12 residues. V lost 3 bases and J lost 10, with 11 bases in between. The repertoire was sequenced with immunoSEQ multiplex PCR; TCRdb's copy has only in-frame clones and lacks some. The sample records approximately 2,200,000 clones, around 93% being singletons. CD8 cells classed as naive were CD45RO-negative and positively selected for CCR7, excluding terminally differentiated effector memory CD45RA+ cells. As concerns this clone: Its antigen is unknown.

This clonotype was obtained from a man between 18 and 29 years old in good health. Some clones in this sample may be carry-over from other donors' samples. The sequencing input was naive CD8+ T cells from PBMCs. The chain has TRBV11-3 and TRBJ2-3; D is perhaps TRBD2 (5 bases). The DNA of the CDR3 is TGTGCCAGCAGCTTGGACTCCCGGGCGCAGTATTTT. It translates to CASSLDSRAQYF.